The clone carrying this TCR beta chain was detected only a few times. What it recognizes is unknown. J lost 4 bases, V lost 4 bases, and 9 bases had no gene match. The CDR3 totals 15 residues. Germline V lookup: CDR1 PRHDT, CDR2 FYEKMQ (reference sequence). This sample is part of a study of neurological immune-mediated disorders. The study, taken as a whole, reports: Expanded clones shared no CDR3 amino acid sequences across subjects, suggesting private repertoires in all groups.

Sample time point: longitudinal time-point 1 (baseline). One entry per CDR3 protein, called by TCRdb with MiXCR from the 5' RACE reads. Of around 71,000 distinct CDR3 sequences in the sample, roughly an eighth were seen once. This chain joins TRBV13 and TRBJ2-7; 8 bases align to TRBD2. The sequence came from a female donor with HTLV-1-associated myelopathy (HAM/TSP). The source material was PBMCs. This CDR3 reads CASSYVASGLYEQYF. The CDR3, as DNA: TGTGCCAGCAGCTATGTGGCTAGCGGGTTGTACGAGCAGTACTTC.